One and the same sample provided the 27 T cell receptor beta chains below, sequenced in a study of T cells in Graves' hyperthyroidism and ophthalmopathy. TCR beta CDR3 region amplification was performed from RNA transcripts. The primer set for the first-round RT-PCR of the TCR CDR3 was HTBI. Each CDR3 protein is one row after TCRdb ran MiXCR on the multiplex PCR reads. Of about 500,000 distinct CDR3 sequences detected, 40% to 50% appear once; the ten largest clones hold about two fifths. Input material: peripheral blood or thyroid tissue (not recorded which). Receptors were obtained from an adult woman with Graves' disease, either hyperthyroidism or ophthalmopathy (not recorded which).

Here the CDR3 reads CASSFGVNQPQHF. In DNA, the CDR3 is TGTGCCAGCAGTTTCGGGGTCAATCAGCCCCAGCATTTT. This chain uses TRBV27 with TRBJ1-5; no definite D call. This CDR3 has 13 residues. Germline lookup yields CDR1 MNHEY and CDR2 SMNVEV (reference sequence). V dropped 3 bases and J dropped 3 bases, with 6 bases sitting between them.

This clonotype was observed many times. The chain recombines TRBV5-1 with TRBJ2-7; 9 bases map to TRBD1. V lost 0 bases, J lost 2 bases, and 6 bases stayed unmatched. The CDR3 loop spans 16 amino acids. The germline gives CDR1 SGHRS, CDR2 YFSETQ. Here the CDR3 reads CASSLVGTGFAYEQYF. The CDR3 region has the DNA TGCGCCAGCAGCTTGGTTGGGACAGGGTTCGCCTACGAGCAGTACTTC.

This clonotype appeared a few times. The chain links TRBV2 to TRBJ2-2, with TRBD1 matching 7 bases. This CDR3 spans 13 amino acids. J gave up 7 bases and V 5 bases, and 4 bases lay outside the gene matches. The germline V gene has CDR1 SNHLY and CDR2 FYNNEI. The CDR3 protein is CASSIGGGGELFF. DNA of the CDR3: TGTGCCAGCAGTATAGGGGGCGGCGGGGAGCTGTTTTTT.

This clonotype appeared once. One end of the junction is discordant with germline, which a read error may explain. This chain uses TRBV10-3 with TRBJ1-5, with D unclear. Germline CDR1 reads ENHRY; CDR2 reads SYGVKD. CDR3 length equals 15 residues. The CDR3 nucleotides read TGTGCCAGCAGTTACAGTTCGCCGTTAGCACGGCCCCAGCATTTT. Its protein is CASSYSSPLARPQHF.

The gene calls are TRBV6-1 and TRBJ2-7; 10 nucleotides align to TRBD2. This CDR3 comprises 15 residues. Germline trimming cut 2 bases from V and 5 bases from J; bases unmatched to any gene: 6. Germline V gene lookup returns CDR1 MNHNS and CDR2 SASEGT. The CDR3 nucleotides read TGTGCCAGCAGTGAACTAGCGGGAGAGCACAACGAGCAGTACTTC. As protein: CASSELAGEHNEQYF.

The chain couples TRBV20-1 to TRBJ1-4; D may be TRBD1 (6 bases). The CDR3 spans 10 residues. Trimming removed 1 base at V and 16 bases at J, with 10 bases between. In germline, CDR1 is DFQATT, CDR2 SNEGSKA (reference sequence). The CDR3 DNA follows: TGCAGTGCTAGAGTGGGGGGACAGTTTTTT. Its protein is CSARVGGQFF.

This clonotype appeared a few times. The chain links TRBV2 to TRBJ1-1; tentative D call: TRBD1 (6 bases). Deletions cut 1 base from V and 11 bases from J, with 11 bases between. Germline CDR1 is SNHLY and CDR2 is FYNNEI. This CDR3 comprises 12 residues. The CDR3 loop reads CASSEEGGEAFF. The CDR3 region has the DNA TGTGCCAGCAGTGAAGAGGGGGGTGAGGCTTTCTTT.

This clonotype was counted a few times. The chain links TRBV6-5 to TRBJ2-5; D may correspond to TRBD1 or TRBD2 (5 bases each). The germline CDR1 and CDR2 sequences are MNHEY and SVGAGI. The CDR3 runs to 16 residues. The ends were cut back, 6 bases at V and 7 bases at J, with 24 bases in the middle. DNA for the CDR3: TGTGCCAGCAGATTCGGCCCGGCGAGGGGTGTAGGGACCCAGTACTTC. It yields the protein CASRFGPARGVGTQYF.

The rearrangement joins TRBV7-2 to TRBJ1-5; no definite D call. The CDR3 extends over 12 amino acids. Germline-derived CDR1 and CDR2 are SGHTA and FQGNSA. Trimming shortened V by 0 bases and J by 8 bases, and 5 bases separated the two germline ends. The CDR3, as DNA: TGTGCCAGCAGCTTAGCGGGCGAGCCCCAGCATTTT. Amino acid sequence: CASSLAGEPQHF.

There are many counts of this clonotype. The J gene is TRBJ2-5, the V gene TRBV29-1; D uncertain. Deletions cut 6 bases from V and 1 base from J, with 9 bases between. This CDR3 spans 12 amino acids. The V gene's germline CDR1 is SQVTM and CDR2 ANQGSEA. CDR3 residues: CSVVRAQETQYF. CDR3 bases: TGCAGCGTGGTTAGGGCCCAAGAGACCCAGTACTTC.

The gene calls are TRBV12-3 or TRBV12-4 and TRBJ2-5, with a weak D call TRBD2 (7 bases). This CDR3 is built from 14 residues. Trimming removed 6 bases from V and 5 bases from J, with 16 bases in between. CDR3 coding DNA: TGTGCCAGCAGCTACGGGGGGCTGGGGGAGACCCAGTACTTC. It specifies CASSYGGLGETQYF.

This chain uses TRBV19 with TRBJ1-1; 8 bases align to TRBD1. V dropped 10 bases and J dropped 8; count of bases not matched to a gene: 6. Germline V lookup: CDR1 LNHDA, CDR2 SQIVND (reference sequence). CDR3 size: 11 residues. As DNA, the CDR3 is TGTGCCACATCCGGGACAGGAGAAGCTTTCTTT. It encodes CATSGTGEAFF.

This chain links TRBV6-5 with TRBJ2-7; D remains unclear. Trimming cost V 8 bases and J 3 bases, with 17 bases left between them. Germline V gives CDR1 MNHEY, CDR2 SVGAGI. The CDR3 sequence is 14 residues long. The CDR3 DNA follows: TGTGCCAGCGGGGAATCTAGGCCTCGCTACGAGCAGTACTTC. It codes for CASGESRPRYEQYF.

This clonotype was observed a handful of times. This chain uses TRBV3-1 with TRBJ1-2; TRBD1 might be the D (5 bases). CDR3 length: 13 amino acids. V dropped 0 bases and J dropped 7 bases, with 9 bases sitting between them. CDR1 is LGHDT, CDR2 YNNKEL, per germline (reference sequence). Written as DNA, the CDR3 is TGTGCCAGCAGCCAAGAAAGGGGAGGTGGCTACACCTTC. As protein: CASSQERGGGYTF.

This chain joins TRBV29-1 and TRBJ2-5, with D tentatively TRBD2 (6 bases). This CDR3 is 14 amino acids long. The germline CDR1 and CDR2 sequences are SQVTM and ANQGSEA. The CDR3: CSARVAASAETQYF. The CDR3 region has the DNA TGCAGTGCTAGAGTTGCGGCTAGCGCCGAGACCCAGTACTTC.

This chain uses TRBV20-1 with TRBJ1-4; TRBD1 matches at 11 bases. From germline, CDR1 is DFQATT and CDR2 SNEGSKA (reference sequence). CDR3 size: 13 residues. The J segment lost 7 bases and the V segment lost 7 bases, leaving 5 bases of the junction unmatched. CDR3 residues: CSVGQGAGEKLFF. DNA for the CDR3: TGCAGTGTCGGACAGGGGGCAGGTGAAAAACTGTTTTTT.

The chain has TRBV3-1 and TRBJ1-2, with unresolved D. This CDR3 is 16 amino acids long. CDR1 is LGHDT, CDR2 YNNKEL, per germline (reference sequence). Trimming shortened V by 0 bases and J by 7 bases, and 18 bases separated the two germline ends. The CDR3 is CASSQEGHSTRFGYTF. The CDR3 DNA is TGTGCCAGCAGCCAAGAAGGTCATTCTACGAGGTTTGGCTACACCTTC.

This clonotype turned up a few times. The J gene is TRBJ2-5, the V gene TRBV4-3; either TRBD1 or TRBD2 may fit D (6 bases each). The CDR3 runs 17 residues. Trimming took off 0 bases at V and 2 bases at J, with 16 bases between the two ends. Per the germline V gene, CDR1 is LGHNA and CDR2 is YSLEER. The CDR3 here is CASSQDVPGGGQETQYF. The DNA for the CDR3 is TGCGCCAGCAGCCAAGATGTGCCAGGAGGGGGTCAAGAGACCCAGTACTTC.

This clonotype has ten or more counts. The V and J genes are TRBV5-1 and TRBJ1-1; D possibly corresponds to TRBD1 (6 bases). The CDR3 spans 13 residues. V was pared by 5 bases and J by 0 bases, with 8 bases between. Germline CDR1 SGHRS, CDR2 YFSETQ. In nucleotides, the CDR3 is TGCGCCAGCAGACAGGGTGTGAACACTGAAGCTTTCTTT. It encodes CASRQGVNTEAFF.

The chain links TRBV15 to TRBJ1-1; D call uncertain. CDR1 LNHNV and CDR2 YYDKDF come from the germline V gene (reference sequence). There are 15 residues in the CDR3. Trimming shortened V by 0 bases and J by 2 bases, and 10 bases separated the two germline ends. This CDR3 reads CATSRDLQLNTEAFF. The CDR3 coding sequence is TGTGCCACCAGCAGAGATTTGCAGTTAAACACTGAAGCTTTCTTT.

This chain joins TRBV10-3 and TRBJ1-4; no reliable D call. CDR1 and CDR2 (germline): ENHRY, SYGVKD. The V end was cut by 3 bases, the J end by 5 bases, with 4 bases between. CDR3 length: 12 residues. The CDR3 loop reads CAISEGNEKLFF. In DNA, the CDR3 is TGTGCCATCAGTGAAGGGAATGAAAAACTGTTTTTT.

This clonotype was counted at least ten times. V is TRBV29-1 and J is TRBJ1-1, with a tentative D call TRBD1 (6 bases). Germline assignment: CDR1 SQVTM and CDR2 ANQGSEA. Deletions cut 5 bases from V and 1 base from J, with 14 bases between. The CDR3 has 14 amino acids. In nucleotides, the CDR3 is TGCAGCGTTCGGACAGTAAGGAGGAACACTGAAGCTTTCTTT. It yields the protein CSVRTVRRNTEAFF. Together with reference TRBV29-1 and TRBJ1-1, the CDR3 gives the full variable domain: SAVISQKPSRDICQRGTSLTIQCQVDSQVTMMFWYRQQPGQSLTLIATANQGSEATYESGFVIDKFPISRPNLTFSTLTVSNMSPEDSSIYLCSVRTVRRNTEAFFGQGTRLTVV.

There are a few counts of this clonotype. The chain uses TRBV10-3 and TRBJ1-5; maybe TRBD1 (5 bases). Per the germline V gene, CDR1 is ENHRY and CDR2 is SYGVKD. The V end lost 4 bases, the J end lost 4 bases, and 8 bases lay between the germline ends. The CDR3 has 13 residues. The CDR3 sequence is CAISVSGNQPQHF. In DNA, the CDR3 is TGTGCCATCAGTGTATCAGGGAATCAGCCCCAGCATTTT.

This clonotype was observed at least ten times. The V and J genes are TRBV5-1 and TRBJ2-5; D may be TRBD1 (5 bases). The germline V and J ends were trimmed by 0 bases and 3 bases, with 9 bases remaining between them. Per germline, CDR1 SGHRS and CDR2 YFSETQ. The CDR3 has 14 amino acids. This CDR3 is CASSLGQQKETQYF. In DNA form, the CDR3 reads TGCGCCAGCAGCTTGGGACAGCAAAAAGAGACCCAGTACTTC.

The V gene is TRBV28, the J gene TRBJ1-4; D possibly corresponds to TRBD1 (6 bases). The CDR3 sequence is 15 residues long. The V gene's germline CDR1 is MDHEN and CDR2 SYDVKM. V lost 5 bases and J lost 10, with 20 bases in between. The CDR3 bases are TGTGCCAGCAGTCCCGGAGGGGGAGAGTTTCGAAAACTGTTTTTT. This gives the protein CASSPGGGEFRKLFF. The whole variable domain, filled in from reference TRBV28 and TRBJ1-4, reads DVKVTQSSRYLVKRTGEKVFLECVQDMDHENMFWYRQDPGLGLRLIYFSYDVKMKEKGDIPEGYSVSREKKERFSLILESASTNQTSMYLCASSPGGGEFRKLFFGSGTQLSVL.

This clonotype came up many times. At one end the junction does not follow the germline gene, possibly because of a read error. The V call is TRBV12-3 or TRBV12-4, the J call TRBJ2-5; D possibly corresponds to TRBD2 (5 bases). CDR3 length: 13 amino acids. The CDR3 here is CASSQLGSGPPFF. In DNA, the CDR3 is TGTGCCAGCAGCCAACTAGGTTCCGGACCCCCCTTCTTC.

This clonotype was counted ten times or more. In DNA form, the CDR3 reads TGTGCCACCAGCAGAGATCTACAGGGGGAAGCTTTCTTT. Translation gives CATSRDLQGEAFF. V is TRBV15 and J is TRBJ1-1; 7 positions agree with TRBD1. This CDR3 spans 13 amino acids. Germline CDR1 reads LNHNV; CDR2 reads YYDKDF (reference sequence). The junction had 3 bases not matched to a gene; V was cut back by 0 bases and J by 8 bases.